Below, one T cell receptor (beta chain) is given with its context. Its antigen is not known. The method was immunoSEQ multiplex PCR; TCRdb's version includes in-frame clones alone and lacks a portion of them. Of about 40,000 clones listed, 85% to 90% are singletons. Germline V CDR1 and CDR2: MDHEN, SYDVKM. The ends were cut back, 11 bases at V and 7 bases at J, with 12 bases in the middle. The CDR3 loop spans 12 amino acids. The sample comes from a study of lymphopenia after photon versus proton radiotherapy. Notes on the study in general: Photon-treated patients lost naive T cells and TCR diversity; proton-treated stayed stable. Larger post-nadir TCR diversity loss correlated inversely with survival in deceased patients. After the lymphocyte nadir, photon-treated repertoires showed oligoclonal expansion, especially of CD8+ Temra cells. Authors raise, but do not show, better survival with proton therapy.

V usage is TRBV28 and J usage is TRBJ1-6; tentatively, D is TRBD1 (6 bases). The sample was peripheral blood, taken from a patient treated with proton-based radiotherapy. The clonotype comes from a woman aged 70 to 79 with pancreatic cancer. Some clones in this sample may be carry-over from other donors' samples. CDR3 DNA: TGTGCCTCTACAGGGAGCAATTCACCCCTCCACTTT. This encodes CASTGSNSPLHF.